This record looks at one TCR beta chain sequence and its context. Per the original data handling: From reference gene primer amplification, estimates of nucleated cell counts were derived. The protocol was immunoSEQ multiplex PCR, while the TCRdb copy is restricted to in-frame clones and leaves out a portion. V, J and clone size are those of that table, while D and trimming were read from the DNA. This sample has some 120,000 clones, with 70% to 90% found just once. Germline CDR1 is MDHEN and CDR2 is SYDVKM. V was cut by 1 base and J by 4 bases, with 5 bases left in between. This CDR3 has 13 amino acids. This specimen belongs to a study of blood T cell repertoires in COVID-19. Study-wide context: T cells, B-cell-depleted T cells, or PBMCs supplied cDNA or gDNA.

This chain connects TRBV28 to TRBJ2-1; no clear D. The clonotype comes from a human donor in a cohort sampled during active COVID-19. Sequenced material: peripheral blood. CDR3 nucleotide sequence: TGTGCCAGCAGTTTATTCACATACAATGAGCAGTTCTTC. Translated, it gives CASSLFTYNEQFF.